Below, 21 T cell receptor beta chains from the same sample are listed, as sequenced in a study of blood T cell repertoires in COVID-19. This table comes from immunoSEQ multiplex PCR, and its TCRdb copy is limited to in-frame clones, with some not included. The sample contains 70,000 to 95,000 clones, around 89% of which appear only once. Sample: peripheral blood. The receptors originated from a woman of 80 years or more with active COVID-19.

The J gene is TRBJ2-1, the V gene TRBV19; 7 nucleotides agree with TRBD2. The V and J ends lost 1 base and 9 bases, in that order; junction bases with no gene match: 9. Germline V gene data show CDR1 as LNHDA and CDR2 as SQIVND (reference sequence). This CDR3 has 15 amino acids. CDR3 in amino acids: CASSIGLAQRGEQFF. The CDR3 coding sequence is TGTGCCAGTAGTATAGGACTAGCTCAGAGGGGTGAGCAGTTCTTC.

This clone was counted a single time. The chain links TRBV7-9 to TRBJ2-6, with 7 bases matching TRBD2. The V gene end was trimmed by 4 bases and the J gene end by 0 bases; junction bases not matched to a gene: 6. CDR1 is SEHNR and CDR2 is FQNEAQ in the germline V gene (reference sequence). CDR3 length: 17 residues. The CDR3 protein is CASSSGRVHSGANVLTF. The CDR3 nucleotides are TGTGCCAGCAGCTCGGGGAGGGTACACTCTGGGGCCAACGTCCTGACTTTC.

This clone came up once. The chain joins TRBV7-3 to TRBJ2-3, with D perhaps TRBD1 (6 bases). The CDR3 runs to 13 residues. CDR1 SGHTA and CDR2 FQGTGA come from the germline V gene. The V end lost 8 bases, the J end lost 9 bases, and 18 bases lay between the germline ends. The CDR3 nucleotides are TGTGCCAGCGCCGACCGGGACACCAGAACGCAGTATTTT. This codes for CASADRDTRTQYF. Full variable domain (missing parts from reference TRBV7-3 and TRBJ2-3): GAGVSQTPSNKVTEKGKYVELRCDPISGHTALYWYRQSLGQGPEFLIYFQGTGAADDSGLPNDRFFAVRPEGSVSTLKIQRTERGDSAVYLCASADRDTRTQYFGPGTRLTVL.

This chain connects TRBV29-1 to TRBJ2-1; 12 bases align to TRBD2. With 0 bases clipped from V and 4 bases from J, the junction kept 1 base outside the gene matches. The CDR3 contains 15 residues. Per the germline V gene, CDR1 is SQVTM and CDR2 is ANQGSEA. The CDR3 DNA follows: TGCAGCGTTGAAGAGACTAGCGGGAGATACAATGAGCAGTTCTTC. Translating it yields CSVEETSGRYNEQFF.

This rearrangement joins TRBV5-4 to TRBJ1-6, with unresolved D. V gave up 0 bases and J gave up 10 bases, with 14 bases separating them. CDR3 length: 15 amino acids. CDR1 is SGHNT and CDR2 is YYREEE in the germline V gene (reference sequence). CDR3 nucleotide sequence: TGTGCCAGCAGCTTGGGTGAGACCCGGGTATCACCCCTCCACTTT. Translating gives CASSLGETRVSPLHF.

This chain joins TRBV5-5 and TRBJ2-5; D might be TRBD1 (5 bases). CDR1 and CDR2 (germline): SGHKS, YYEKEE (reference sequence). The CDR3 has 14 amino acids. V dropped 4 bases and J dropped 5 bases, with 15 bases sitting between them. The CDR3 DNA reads TGTGCCAGCAGCGACCAAAGGGGTGGGGAGACCCAGTACTTC. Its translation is CASSDQRGGETQYF.

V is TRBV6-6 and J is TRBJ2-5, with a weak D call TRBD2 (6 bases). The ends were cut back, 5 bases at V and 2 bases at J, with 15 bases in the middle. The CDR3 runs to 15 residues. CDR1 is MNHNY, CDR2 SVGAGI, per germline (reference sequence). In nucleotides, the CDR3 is TGTGCCAGCAGTACCCCACCTGGGGGGCAAGAGACCCAGTACTTC. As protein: CASSTPPGGQETQYF.

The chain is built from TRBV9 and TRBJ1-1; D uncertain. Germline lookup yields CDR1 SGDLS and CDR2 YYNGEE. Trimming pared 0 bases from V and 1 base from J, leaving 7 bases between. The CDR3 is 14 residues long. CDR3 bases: TGTGCCAGCAGCGTAGGAGACACGAACACTGAAGCTTTCTTT. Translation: CASSVGDTNTEAFF.

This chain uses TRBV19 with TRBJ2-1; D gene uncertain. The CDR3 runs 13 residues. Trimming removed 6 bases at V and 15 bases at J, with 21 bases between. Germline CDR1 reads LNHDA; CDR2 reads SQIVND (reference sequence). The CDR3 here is CASSPLDQSIRFF. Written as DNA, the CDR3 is TGTGCCAGTAGCCCTCTAGACCAATCGATCCGGTTCTTC.

CDR3 sequence: CASSTPRGTAKSYEQYF. The CDR3 nucleotides are TGTGCCAGCAGCACTCCCCGGGGGACAGCAAAATCCTACGAGCAGTACTTC. The chain is built from TRBV28 and TRBJ2-7; D possibly corresponds to TRBD1 (7 bases). The ends were cut back, 6 bases at V and 1 base at J, with 22 bases in the middle. This CDR3 comprises 17 residues. CDR1 MDHEN and CDR2 SYDVKM come from the germline V gene.

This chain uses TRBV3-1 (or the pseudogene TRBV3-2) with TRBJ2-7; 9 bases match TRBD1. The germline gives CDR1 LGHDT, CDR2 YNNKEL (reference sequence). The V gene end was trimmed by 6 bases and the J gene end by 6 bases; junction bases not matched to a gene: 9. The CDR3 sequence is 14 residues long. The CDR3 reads CASRLQGAEGEQYF. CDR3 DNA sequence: TGTGCCAGCAGACTACAGGGGGCGGAGGGCGAGCAGTACTTC.

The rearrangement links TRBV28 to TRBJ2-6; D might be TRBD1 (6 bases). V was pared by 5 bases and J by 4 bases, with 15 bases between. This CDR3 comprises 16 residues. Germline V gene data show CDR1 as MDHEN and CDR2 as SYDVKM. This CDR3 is CASSHLTGSGANVLTF. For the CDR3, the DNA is TGTGCCAGCAGTCACCTAACAGGGTCAGGGGCCAACGTCCTGACTTTC.

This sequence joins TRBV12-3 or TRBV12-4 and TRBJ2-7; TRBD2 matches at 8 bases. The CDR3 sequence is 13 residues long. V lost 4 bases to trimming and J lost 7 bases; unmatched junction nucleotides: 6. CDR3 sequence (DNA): TGTGCCAGCAGTTCTAGGACTAGCTCAGAGCAGTACTTC. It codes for CASSSRTSSEQYF.

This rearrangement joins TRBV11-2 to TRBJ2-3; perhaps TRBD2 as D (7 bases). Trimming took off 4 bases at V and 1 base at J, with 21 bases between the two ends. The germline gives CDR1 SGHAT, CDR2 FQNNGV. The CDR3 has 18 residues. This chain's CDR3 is CASSYPREGGEGTDTQYF. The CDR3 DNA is TGTGCCAGCAGCTACCCGAGAGAAGGGGGGGAGGGCACAGATACGCAGTATTTT.

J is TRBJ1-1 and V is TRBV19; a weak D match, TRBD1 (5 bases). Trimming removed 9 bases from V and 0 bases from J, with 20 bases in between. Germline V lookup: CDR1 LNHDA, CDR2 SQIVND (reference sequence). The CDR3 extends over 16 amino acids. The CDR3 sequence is CASRGDQGQMNTEAFF. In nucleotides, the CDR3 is TGTGCCAGCCGGGGGGACCAAGGGCAGATGAACACTGAAGCTTTCTTT.

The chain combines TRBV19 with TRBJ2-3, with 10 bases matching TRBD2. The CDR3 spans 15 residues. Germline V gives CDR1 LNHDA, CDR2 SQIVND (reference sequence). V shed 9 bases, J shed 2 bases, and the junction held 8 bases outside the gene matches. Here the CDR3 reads CASQRTSGFTDTQYF. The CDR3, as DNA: TGTGCCAGCCAGAGGACTAGCGGATTCACAGATACGCAGTATTTT.

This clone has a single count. CDR3 protein: CASSQGGGVGKAFF. For the CDR3, the DNA is TGTGCCAGCAGCCAAGGCGGGGGAGTTGGTAAAGCTTTCTTT. The J gene is TRBJ1-1, the V gene TRBV7-3, with a weak D call TRBD1 (5 bases). V shed 5 bases and J shed 9 bases, with 19 bases lying between them. Per the germline V gene, CDR1 is SGHTA and CDR2 is FQGTGA. This CDR3 contains 14 residues.

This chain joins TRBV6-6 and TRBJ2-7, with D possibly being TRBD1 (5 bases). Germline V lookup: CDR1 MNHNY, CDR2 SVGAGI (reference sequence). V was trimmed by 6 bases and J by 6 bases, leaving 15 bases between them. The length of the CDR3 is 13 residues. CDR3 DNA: TGTGCCAGCAGCACTACAACAGGTACCGAGCAGTACTTC. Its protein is CASSTTTGTEQYF.

The CDR3 reads CASSLFGQPQHF. CDR3 nucleotide sequence: TGTGCCAGCAGCTTATTTGGCCAGCCCCAGCATTTT. The gene calls are TRBV7-8 and TRBJ1-5; D ambiguous. CDR3 size: 12 residues. V was cut by 2 bases and J by 7 bases, with 6 bases left in between. From germline, CDR1 is SGHVS and CDR2 FQNEAQ.

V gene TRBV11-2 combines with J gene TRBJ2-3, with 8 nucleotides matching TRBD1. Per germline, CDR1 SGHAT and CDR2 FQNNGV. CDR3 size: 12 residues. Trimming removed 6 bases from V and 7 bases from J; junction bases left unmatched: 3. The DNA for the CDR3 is TGTGCCAGCAGGACAGGGGTAAATACGCAGTATTTT. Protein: CASRTGVNTQYF. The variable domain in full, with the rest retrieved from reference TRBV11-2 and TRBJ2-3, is EAGVAQSPRYKIIEKRQSVAFWCNPISGHATLYWYQQILGQGPKLLIQFQNNGVVDDSQLPKDRFSAERLKGVDSTLKIQPAKLEDSAVYLCASRTGVNTQYFGPGTRLTVL.

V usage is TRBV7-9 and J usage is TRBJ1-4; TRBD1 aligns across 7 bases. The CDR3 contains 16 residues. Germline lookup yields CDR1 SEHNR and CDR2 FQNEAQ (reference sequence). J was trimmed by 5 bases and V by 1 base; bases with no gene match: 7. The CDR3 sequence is CASSLVRGTVNEKLFF. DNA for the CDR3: TGTGCCAGCAGCTTAGTCCGTGGGACAGTAAATGAAAAACTGTTTTTT.